The 11 T cell receptor beta chains below all came from one sample that was sequenced in a study of blood T cell repertoires in COVID-19. The repertoire was sequenced with immunoSEQ multiplex PCR; TCRdb's copy has only in-frame clones and lacks some. The data hold 100,000 to 150,000 clones, with 80% observed a single time. Sequenced input: peripheral blood. All receptors derive from a man between 65 and 79 years old with acute or convalescent COVID-19.

The chain employs TRBV27 and TRBJ2-4, with D perhaps matching TRBD1 (6 bases). Per germline, CDR1 MNHEY and CDR2 SMNVEV (reference sequence). Trimming took off 5 bases at V and 7 bases at J, with 12 bases between the two ends. The CDR3 has 13 amino acids. The DNA for the CDR3 is TGTGCCAGCAGTCCGGACAGTCGGAACATTCAGTACTTC. Protein: CASSPDSRNIQYF.

The CDR3 sequence: CATSRGSLGGPNTEAFF. CDR3 coding DNA: TGTGCCACCAGCAGAGGATCTCTCGGGGGTCCGAACACTGAAGCTTTCTTT. The genes are TRBV15 and TRBJ1-1, with a possible D match to TRBD1 (5 bases). CDR1 and CDR2 from the germline V gene are LNHNV and YYDKDF (reference sequence). Deletions cut 1 base from V and 1 base from J, with 16 bases between. This CDR3 is 17 amino acids long.

The V gene is TRBV4-2, the J gene TRBJ2-1, with D maybe TRBD1 (6 bases). V was clipped by 1 base and J by 5 bases, with 9 bases between them. Germline values: CDR1 LGHNA, CDR2 YNFKEQ. There are 14 residues in the CDR3. CDR3 nucleotide sequence: TGTGCCAGCAGCCAAGCAGGGGTGAACAATGAGCAGTTCTTC. It translates to CASSQAGVNNEQFF.

This rearrangement joins TRBV3-1 (or the pseudogene TRBV3-2) to TRBJ2-6; D might be TRBD2 (6 bases). Germline loops: CDR1 LGHDT, CDR2 YNNKEL (reference sequence). The length of the CDR3 is 18 residues. V lost 3 bases to trimming and J lost 1 base, with 16 bases between them. CDR3 bases: TGTGCCAGCAGCCACTCCCCGACTAGGGCATCTGGGGCCAACGTCCTGACTTTC. It translates to CASSHSPTRASGANVLTF.

This chain uses TRBV5-1 with TRBJ2-3; a weak D match, TRBD1 (5 bases). Between the trimmed V and J ends, which lost 6 bases and 5 bases, there was a span of 10 bases. From germline, CDR1 is SGHRS and CDR2 YFSETQ. The CDR3 loop spans 12 amino acids. For the CDR3, the DNA is TGCGCCAGCAAAGGGGCTGGAGATACGCAGTATTTT. Amino acids: CASKGAGDTQYF.

The rearrangement joins TRBV5-1 to TRBJ1-2; a weak D match, TRBD1 (6 bases). V lost 3 bases and J 7 bases, leaving 13 bases between the germline ends. CDR3 length: 13 amino acids. Germline V CDR1 and CDR2: SGHRS, YFSETQ. The DNA for the CDR3 is TGCGCCAGCAGCTCTGTAGGGGGTAGTGGCTACACCTTC. This encodes CASSSVGGSGYTF.

The rearrangement uses TRBV7-2 and TRBJ1-3; 7 bases line up with TRBD1. CDR3 length: 16 residues. Trimming removed 5 bases from V and 0 bases from J; junction bases left unmatched: 7. Germline V gene data show CDR1 as SGHTA and CDR2 as FQGNSA. The CDR3 DNA is TGTGCCAGCAGCATAGGACAGGCGCACTCTGGAAACACCATATATTTT. It encodes CASSIGQAHSGNTIYF.

The genes are TRBV28 and TRBJ1-5; TRBD1 matches 8 bases. Germline trimming cut 6 bases from V and 7 bases from J; bases unmatched to any gene: 14. The germline CDR1 and CDR2 sequences are MDHEN and SYDVKM. The CDR3 covers 16 residues. As DNA, the CDR3 is TGTGCCAGCAGACCCTCGACTCAGGGGGCTCGGCAGCCCCAGCATTTT. Its protein is CASRPSTQGARQPQHF.

The V gene is TRBV10-3, the J gene TRBJ2-1, with TRBD2 matching 12 bases. Unmatched junction bases numbered 17, after V lost 10 bases and J lost 13 bases. Germline values: CDR1 ENHRY, CDR2 SYGVKD. The CDR3 has 15 residues. The CDR3 reads CATKGTGLAGTSQFF. In nucleotides, the CDR3 is TGTGCCACCAAAGGTACCGGACTAGCGGGGACATCACAGTTCTTC.

This sequence joins TRBV2 and TRBJ2-2; tentative D call: TRBD2 (5 bases). CDR3 size: 14 residues. V lost 5 bases and J lost 1, with 8 bases in between. The germline V gene encodes CDR1 SNHLY and CDR2 FYNNEI. For the CDR3, the DNA is TGTGCCAGCAGTTTTGAGGGGAACACCGGGGAGCTGTTTTTT. It encodes CASSFEGNTGELFF.

The V and J genes are TRBV4-1 and TRBJ2-5, with a weak D call TRBD2 (5 bases). V dropped 1 base and J dropped 5 bases, with 11 bases sitting between them. CDR1 is MGHRA and CDR2 is YSYEKL in the germline V gene. The CDR3 loop spans 14 amino acids. The CDR3 nucleotides read TGCGCCAGCAGCCAAGGATGGGGAGAGGAGACCCAGTACTTC. Translated: CASSQGWGEETQYF.